These 5 T cell receptor beta chains were sequenced from one sample in a study of T cell repertoires in cytomegalovirus infection. For these TCRs, the target antigens are not known. Each CDR3 protein gets one entry after TCRdb re-called the reads with MiXCR. The sample includes about half a million distinct CDR3 sequences, about 42% of them seen just once. The material sequenced was cultured PBMCs, taken from culture after CMV antigen stimulation. These receptors came from a human donor in good health (CMV status not recorded). Some clones in this sample may be carry-over from other donors' samples.

This clonotype showed up just a few times. The V and J genes are TRBV7-8 and TRBJ1-1, with no clear D. Germline V gene data show CDR1 as SGHVS and CDR2 as FQNEAQ. The CDR3 contains 16 residues. V lost 4 bases and J 5 bases, leaving 20 bases between the germline ends. CDR3 sequence: CASSSNYGMGKTEAFF. The CDR3, as DNA: TGTGCCAGCAGCTCCAACTATGGTATGGGTAAGACTGAAGCTTTCTTT.

This clonotype was seen a handful of times. This CDR3 reads CASRAGPSNTGELFF. CDR3 in DNA: TGTGCCAGCCGGGCCGGGCCTTCGAACACCGGGGAGCTGTTTTTT. The J gene is TRBJ2-2, the V gene TRBV7-7; D is unresolved. Germline assignment: CDR1 SSHAT and CDR2 FNYEAQ (reference sequence). The CDR3 sequence is 15 residues long. Trimming cost V 8 bases and J 0 bases, with 13 bases left between them. Full variable domain (missing parts from reference TRBV7-7 and TRBJ2-2): GAGVSQSPRYKVTKRGQDVTLRCDPISSHATLYWYQQALGQGPEFLTYFNYEAQPDKSGLPSDRFSAERPEGSISTLTIQRTEQRDSAMYRCASRAGPSNTGELFFGEGSRLTVL.

V is TRBV20-1 and J is TRBJ2-1, with unresolved D. V lost 6 bases, J lost 6 bases, and 12 bases lay in between. CDR1 DFQATT and CDR2 SNEGSKA come from the germline V gene (reference sequence). The CDR3 extends over 12 amino acids. As DNA, the CDR3 is TGCAGTGCCCCCCGGTCCAGCAATGAGCAGTTCTTC. This translates into CSAPRSSNEQFF.

V gene TRBV7-8 combines with J gene TRBJ2-1, with 11 bases lining up with TRBD2. The CDR3 length is 19 residues. Germline CDR1 is SGHVS and CDR2 is FQNEAQ. Germline trimming cut 2 bases from V and 7 bases from J; bases unmatched to any gene: 16. The CDR3 region is CASSLTPRRSSGGQNEQFF. The CDR3 nucleotides read TGTGCCAGCAGCTTAACCCCTAGGCGATCTAGCGGGGGGCAGAATGAGCAGTTCTTC.

This clonotype was counted once. The chain joins TRBV10-3 to TRBJ2-5; TRBD2 matches 11 bases. This CDR3 region has 15 residues. The trim removed 5 bases at V and 5 bases at J, leaving 7 bases unmatched. Germline values: CDR1 ENHRY, CDR2 SYGVKD. CDR3 amino acids: CAISLTSGVGETQYF. Here the CDR3 DNA reads TGTGCCATCAGTTTGACTAGCGGGGTTGGTGAGACCCAGTACTTC.